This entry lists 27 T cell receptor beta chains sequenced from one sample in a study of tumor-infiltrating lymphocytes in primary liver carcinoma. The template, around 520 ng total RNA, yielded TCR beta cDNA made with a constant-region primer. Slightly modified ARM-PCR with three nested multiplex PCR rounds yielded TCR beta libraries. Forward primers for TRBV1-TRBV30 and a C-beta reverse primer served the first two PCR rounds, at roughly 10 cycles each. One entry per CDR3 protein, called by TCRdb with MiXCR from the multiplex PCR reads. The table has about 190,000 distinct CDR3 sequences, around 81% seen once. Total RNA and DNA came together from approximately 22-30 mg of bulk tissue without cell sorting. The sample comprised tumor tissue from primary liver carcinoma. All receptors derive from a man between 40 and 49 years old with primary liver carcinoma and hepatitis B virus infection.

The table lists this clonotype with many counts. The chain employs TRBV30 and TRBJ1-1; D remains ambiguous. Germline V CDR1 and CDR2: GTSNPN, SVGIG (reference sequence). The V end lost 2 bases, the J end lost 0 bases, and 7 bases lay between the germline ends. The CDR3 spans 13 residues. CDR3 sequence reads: CAWSNGMNTEAFF. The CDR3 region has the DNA TGTGCCTGGAGTAACGGTATGAACACTGAAGCTTTCTTT.

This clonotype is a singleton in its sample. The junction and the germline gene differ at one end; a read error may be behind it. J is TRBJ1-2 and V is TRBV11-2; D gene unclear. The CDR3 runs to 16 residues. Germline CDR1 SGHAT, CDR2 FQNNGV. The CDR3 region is CASGLDLVAYFRGYTF. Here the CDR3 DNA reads TGTGCCAGCGGCTTAGATTTGGTAGCCTATTTTCGAGGCTACACCTTC.

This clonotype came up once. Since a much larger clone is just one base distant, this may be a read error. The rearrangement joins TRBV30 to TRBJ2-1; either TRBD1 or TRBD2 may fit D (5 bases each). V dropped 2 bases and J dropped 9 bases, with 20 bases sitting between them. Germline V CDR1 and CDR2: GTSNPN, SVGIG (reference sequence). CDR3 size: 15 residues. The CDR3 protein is CAWSLPGHGAGEQFF. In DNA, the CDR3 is TGTGCCTGGAGTCTTCCGGGGCATGGGGCGGGTGAGCAGTTCTTC. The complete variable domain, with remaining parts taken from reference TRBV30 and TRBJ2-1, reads SQTIHQWPATLVQPVGSPLSLECTVEGTSNPNLYWYRQAAGRGLQLLFYSVGIGQISSEVPQNLSASRPQDRQFILSSKKLLLSDSGFYLCAWSLPGHGAGEQFFGPGTRLTVL.

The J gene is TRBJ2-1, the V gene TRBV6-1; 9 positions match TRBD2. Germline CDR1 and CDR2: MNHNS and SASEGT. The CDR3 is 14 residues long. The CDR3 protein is CISSELAGMNEQFF. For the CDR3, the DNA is TGTATCAGCAGTGAACTAGCGGGTATGAATGAGCAGTTCTTC.

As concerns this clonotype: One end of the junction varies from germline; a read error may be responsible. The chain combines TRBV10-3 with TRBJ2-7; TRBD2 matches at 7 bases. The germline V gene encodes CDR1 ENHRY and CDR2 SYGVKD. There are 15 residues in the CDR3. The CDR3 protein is CAISEARDYSYEHYF. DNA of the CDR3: TGTGCCATCAGTGAAGCCAGGGACTACTCCTACGAGCATTACTTC.

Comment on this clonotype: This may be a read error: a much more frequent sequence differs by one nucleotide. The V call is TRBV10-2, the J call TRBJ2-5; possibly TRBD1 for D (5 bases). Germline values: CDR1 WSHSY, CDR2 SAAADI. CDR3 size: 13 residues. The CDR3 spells CASSDTRAEIQYF. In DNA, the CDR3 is TGCGCCAGCAGTGATACCAGGGCGGAGATCCAGTACTTC.

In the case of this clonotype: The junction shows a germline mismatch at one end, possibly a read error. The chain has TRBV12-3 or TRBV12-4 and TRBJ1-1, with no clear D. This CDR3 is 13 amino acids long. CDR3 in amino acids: CASRIRISTEVFF. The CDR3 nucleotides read TGTGCCAGCAGGATTCGAATTAGCACTGAAGTTTTCTTT.

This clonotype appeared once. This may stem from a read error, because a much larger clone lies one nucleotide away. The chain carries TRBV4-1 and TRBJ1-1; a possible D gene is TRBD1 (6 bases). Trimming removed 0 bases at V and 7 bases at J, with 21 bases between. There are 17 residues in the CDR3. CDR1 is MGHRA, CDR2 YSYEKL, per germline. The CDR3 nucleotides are TGCGCCAGCAGCCAAGATTCCCAGATCTCGGACAGCCTTGAAGCTTTCTTT. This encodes CASSQDSQISDSLEAFF.

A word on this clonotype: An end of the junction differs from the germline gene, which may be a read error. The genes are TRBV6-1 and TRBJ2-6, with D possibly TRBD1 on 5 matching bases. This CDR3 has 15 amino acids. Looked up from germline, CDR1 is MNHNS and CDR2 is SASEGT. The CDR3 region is CASSEGVHGANVLTF. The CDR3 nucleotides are TGTGCTAGCAGTGAAGGGGTGCATGGGGCCAACGTCCTGACTTTC.

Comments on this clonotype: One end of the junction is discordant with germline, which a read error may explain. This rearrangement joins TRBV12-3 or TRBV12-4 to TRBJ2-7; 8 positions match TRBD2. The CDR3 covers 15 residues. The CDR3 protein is CANSPLAGAPYEQYF. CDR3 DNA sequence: TGTGCCAACAGCCCCCTAGCGGGTGCACCCTACGAGCAGTACTTT.

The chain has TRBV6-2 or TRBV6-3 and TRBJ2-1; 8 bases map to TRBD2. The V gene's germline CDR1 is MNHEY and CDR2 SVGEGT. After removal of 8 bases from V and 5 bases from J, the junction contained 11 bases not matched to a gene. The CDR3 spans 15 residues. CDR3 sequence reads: CASLQNGRVDNEQFF. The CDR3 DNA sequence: TGTGCCAGCTTACAAAACGGGAGGGTCGACAATGAGCAGTTCTTC.

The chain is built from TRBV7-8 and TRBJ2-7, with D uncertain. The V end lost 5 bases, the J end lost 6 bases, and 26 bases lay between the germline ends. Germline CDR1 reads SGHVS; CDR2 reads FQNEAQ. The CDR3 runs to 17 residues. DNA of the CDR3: TGTGCCAGCAGCCTCAAGGGATGGATTACAGTTACCCCCGAGCAGTACTTC. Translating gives CASSLKGWITVTPEQYF.

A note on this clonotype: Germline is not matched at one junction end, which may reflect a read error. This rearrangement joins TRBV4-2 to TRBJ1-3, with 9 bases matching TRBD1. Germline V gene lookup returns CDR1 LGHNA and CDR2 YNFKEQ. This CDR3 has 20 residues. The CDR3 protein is CASSQGRDRALTLSGNTIYF. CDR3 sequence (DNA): TGTGCCAGCAGCCAAGGCCGGGACAGGGCGCTTACTCTCTCTGGAAACACAATATATTTT.

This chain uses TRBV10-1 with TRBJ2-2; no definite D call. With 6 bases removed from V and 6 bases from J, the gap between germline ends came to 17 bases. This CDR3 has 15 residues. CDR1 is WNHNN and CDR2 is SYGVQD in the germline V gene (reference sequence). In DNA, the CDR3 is TGCGCCAGCAGGAAGGACGCGAGCCGGGCCGGGGAGCTGTTTTTT. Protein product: CASRKDASRAGELFF.

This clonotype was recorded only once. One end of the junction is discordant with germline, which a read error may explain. CDR3 loop: CASSSGPSDYTF. CDR3 sequence (DNA): TGTGCGAGCAGCTCAGGGCCGAGCGACTACACCTTC. J is TRBJ1-2 and V is TRBV11-1, with D possibly TRBD1 on 5 matching bases. Germline V gives CDR1 SGHAT, CDR2 FQDESV (reference sequence). This CDR3 contains 12 residues.

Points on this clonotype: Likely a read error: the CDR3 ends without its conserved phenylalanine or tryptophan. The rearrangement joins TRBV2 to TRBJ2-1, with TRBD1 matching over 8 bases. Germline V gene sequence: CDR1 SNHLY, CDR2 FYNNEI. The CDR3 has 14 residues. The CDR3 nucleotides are TGTGGCAGCAGTCTCGGACAGGGTTCCAATGAGCAGTTCTTA. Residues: CGSSLGQGSNEQFL.

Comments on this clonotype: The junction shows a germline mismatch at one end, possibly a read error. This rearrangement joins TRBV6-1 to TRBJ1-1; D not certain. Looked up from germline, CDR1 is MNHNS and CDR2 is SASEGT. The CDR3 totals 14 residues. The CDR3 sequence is CASRGGSMNTEALF. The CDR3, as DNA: TGTGCCAGCAGGGGAGGGTCTATGAACACTGAAGCTCTCTTT.

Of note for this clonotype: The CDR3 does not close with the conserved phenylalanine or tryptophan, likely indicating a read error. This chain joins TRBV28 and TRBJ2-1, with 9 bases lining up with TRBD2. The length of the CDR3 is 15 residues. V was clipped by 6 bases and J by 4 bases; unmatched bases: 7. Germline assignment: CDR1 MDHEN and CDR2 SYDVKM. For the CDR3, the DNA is TGTGCCAGCAGAAATAGCGGGAGCTCTTACAATGAGCAGTTCTCC. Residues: CASRNSGSSYNEQFS.

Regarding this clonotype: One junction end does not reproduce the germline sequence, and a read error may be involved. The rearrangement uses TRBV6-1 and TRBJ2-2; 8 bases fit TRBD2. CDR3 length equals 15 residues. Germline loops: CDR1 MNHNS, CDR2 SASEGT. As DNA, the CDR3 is TGTGTCAGCACTTCCTCGGGGACTAGAATCGAGGAGCTGTTTTTT. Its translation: CVSTSSGTRIEELFF.

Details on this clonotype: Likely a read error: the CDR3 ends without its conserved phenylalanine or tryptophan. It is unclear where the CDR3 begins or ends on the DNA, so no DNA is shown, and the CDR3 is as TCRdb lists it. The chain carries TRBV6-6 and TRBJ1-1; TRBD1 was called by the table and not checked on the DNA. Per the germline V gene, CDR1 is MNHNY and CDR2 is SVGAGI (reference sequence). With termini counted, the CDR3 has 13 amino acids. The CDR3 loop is CASSTGGTTELFI.

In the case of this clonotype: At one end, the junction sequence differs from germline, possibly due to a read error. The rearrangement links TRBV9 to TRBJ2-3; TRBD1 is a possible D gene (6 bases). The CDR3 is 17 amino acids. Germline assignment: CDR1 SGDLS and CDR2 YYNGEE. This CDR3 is CANSVGAGASGTNTQYF. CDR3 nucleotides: TGTGCCAACAGCGTAGGGGCAGGGGCCTCTGGGACAAATACGCAGTATTTT.

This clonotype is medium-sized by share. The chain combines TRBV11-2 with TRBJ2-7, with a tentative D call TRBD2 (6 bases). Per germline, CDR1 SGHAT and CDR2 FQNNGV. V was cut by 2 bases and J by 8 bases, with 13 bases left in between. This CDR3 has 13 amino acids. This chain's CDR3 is CASSLSERVQQYF. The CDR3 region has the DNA TGTGCCAGCAGCTTAAGTGAGCGGGTCCAGCAGTACTTC.

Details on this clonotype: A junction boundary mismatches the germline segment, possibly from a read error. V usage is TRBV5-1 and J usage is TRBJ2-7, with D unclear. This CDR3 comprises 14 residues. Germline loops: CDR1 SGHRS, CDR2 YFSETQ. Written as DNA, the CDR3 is TGCGCGAGCAGACGCCGGGCCCAGACATACGAGCAGTACTTC. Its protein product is CASRRRAQTYEQYF.

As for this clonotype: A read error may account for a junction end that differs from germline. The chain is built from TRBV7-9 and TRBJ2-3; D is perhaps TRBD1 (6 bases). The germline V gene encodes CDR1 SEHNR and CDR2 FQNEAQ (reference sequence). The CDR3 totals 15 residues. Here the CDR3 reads CANSSNRDGTDTQYF. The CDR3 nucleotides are TGTGCCAACAGCTCGAACAGGGACGGGACAGATACGCAGTATTTT.

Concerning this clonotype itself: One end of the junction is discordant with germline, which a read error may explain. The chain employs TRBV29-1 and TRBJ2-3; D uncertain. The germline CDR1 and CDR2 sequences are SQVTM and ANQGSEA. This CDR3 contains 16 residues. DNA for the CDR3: TGCAGTGTCGCTGGAGTGGACGGACGTAGCAGAGATACGCAATATTTT. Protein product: CSVAGVDGRSRDTQYF.

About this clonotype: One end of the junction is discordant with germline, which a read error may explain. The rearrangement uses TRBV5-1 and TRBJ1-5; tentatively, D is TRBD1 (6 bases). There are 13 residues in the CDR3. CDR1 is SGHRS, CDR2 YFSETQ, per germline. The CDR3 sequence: CANSLDRNQHQHF. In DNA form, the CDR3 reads TGCGCCAACAGCTTGGACAGAAATCAGCACCAACATTTT.

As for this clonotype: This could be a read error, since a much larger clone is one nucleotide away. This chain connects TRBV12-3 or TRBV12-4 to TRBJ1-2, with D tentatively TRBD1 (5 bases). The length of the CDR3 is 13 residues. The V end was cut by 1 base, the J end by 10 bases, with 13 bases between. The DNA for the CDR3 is TGTGCCAGCAGTTTAGGGGGGATAGATGACTACACCTTC. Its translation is CASSLGGIDDYTF.